The 2 T cell receptor beta chains presented below share a single source sample, sequenced in a study of regulatory T cells in long-lasting Graves disease. As for time point: persistent/refractory GD, antithyroid drugs over 5 years with positive TRAb. With RNA extracted from PBMCs as input, the TCR library was made. CDR3-region Arm-PCR and iRepertoire HTBI primers produced the TCR beta libraries. TCRdb re-derived calls from the multiplex PCR reads in MiXCR, one entry per CDR3 protein. The table has 400,000 to 500,000 distinct CDR3 sequences, around 20% seen once. The source was peripheral blood mononuclear cells (PBMCs), collected when the disease was refractory, from a patient treated with antithyroid drugs. These receptors were taken from a female donor with Graves disease.

At least ten counts were recorded for this clonotype. The V call is TRBV3-1, the J call TRBJ2-7; D perhaps matches TRBD1 (5 bases). The germline CDR1 and CDR2 sequences are LGHDT and YNNKEL (reference sequence). Between the trimmed V and J ends, which lost 4 bases and 0 bases, there was a span of 7 bases. The CDR3 has 13 amino acids. Written as DNA, the CDR3 is TGTGCCAGCAGCCGCAGGGCCTCCTACGAGCAGTACTTC. It is translated as CASSRRASYEQYF.

With regard to this clonotype: A read error may be the cause here, since a much bigger clone is one base away. The chain is built from TRBV12-3 or TRBV12-4 and TRBJ1-5; D call uncertain. V shed 8 bases and J shed 0 bases, with 14 bases lying between them. The CDR3 has 15 residues. DNA of the CDR3: TGTGCCAGCGACCTAGATCGTTATAGCAATCAGCCCCAGCATTTT. It is translated as CASDLDRYSNQPQHF.